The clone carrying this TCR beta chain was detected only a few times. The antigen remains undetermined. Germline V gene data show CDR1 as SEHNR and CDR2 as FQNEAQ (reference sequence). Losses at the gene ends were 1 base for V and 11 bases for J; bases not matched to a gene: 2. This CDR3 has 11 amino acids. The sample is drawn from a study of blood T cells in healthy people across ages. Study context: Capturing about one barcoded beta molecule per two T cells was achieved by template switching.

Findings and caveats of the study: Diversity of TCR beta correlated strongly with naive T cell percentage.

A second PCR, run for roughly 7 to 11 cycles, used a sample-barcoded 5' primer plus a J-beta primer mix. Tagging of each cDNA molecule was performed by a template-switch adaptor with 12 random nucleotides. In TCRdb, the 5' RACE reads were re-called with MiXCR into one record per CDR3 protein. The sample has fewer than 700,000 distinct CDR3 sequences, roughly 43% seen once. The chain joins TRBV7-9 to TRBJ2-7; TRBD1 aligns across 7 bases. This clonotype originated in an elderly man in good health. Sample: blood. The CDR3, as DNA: TGTGCCAGCAGCTTAGGGGGGACAGAGTACTTC. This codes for CASSLGGTEYF.